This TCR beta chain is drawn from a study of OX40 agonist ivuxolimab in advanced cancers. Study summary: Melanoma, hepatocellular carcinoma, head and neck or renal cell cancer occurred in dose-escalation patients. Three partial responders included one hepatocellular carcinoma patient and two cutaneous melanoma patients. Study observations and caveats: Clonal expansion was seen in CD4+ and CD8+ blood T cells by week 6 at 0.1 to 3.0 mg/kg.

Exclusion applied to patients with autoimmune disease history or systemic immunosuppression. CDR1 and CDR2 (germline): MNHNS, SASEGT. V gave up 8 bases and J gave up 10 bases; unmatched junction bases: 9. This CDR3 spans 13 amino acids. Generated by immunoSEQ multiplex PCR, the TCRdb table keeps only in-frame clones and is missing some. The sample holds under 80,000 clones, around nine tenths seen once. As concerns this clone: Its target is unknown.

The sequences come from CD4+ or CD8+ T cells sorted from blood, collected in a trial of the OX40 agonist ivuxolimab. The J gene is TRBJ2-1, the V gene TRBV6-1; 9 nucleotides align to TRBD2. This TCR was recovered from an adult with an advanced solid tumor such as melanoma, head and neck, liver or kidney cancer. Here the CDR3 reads CASQIRAGGEQFF. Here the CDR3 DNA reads TGTGCCAGCCAGATTCGAGCGGGAGGAGAGCAGTTCTTC.